This T cell receptor beta chain stems from a study of T cells in Graves' hyperthyroidism and ophthalmopathy. Regions amplified from RNA transcripts were the TCR beta CDR3 regions. Initially, a first-round RT-PCR of the TCR CDR3 employed the HTBI primer set. TCRdb recomputed calls from the multiplex PCR reads with MiXCR, one row per CDR3 protein. Counted here are under 400,000 distinct CDR3 sequences, 15% to 20% occurring once; the ten biggest clones make up 15% to 18%. Inclusion characteristics of ophthalmopathy patients comprised a Clinical Activity Score of at least 3, a NOSPECS grade of at least 4, and duration under 3 months. Between the trimmed V and J ends, which lost 5 bases and 3 bases, there was a span of 10 bases. CDR1 and CDR2 (germline): LNHDA, SQIVND (reference sequence). This CDR3 region has 13 residues. This clonotype was seen ten or more times.

The rearrangement links TRBV19 to TRBJ1-1, with a tentative D call TRBD1 (6 bases). This TCR derives from a middle-aged woman with Graves' ophthalmopathy. Sequenced input: blood. The chain's CDR3 is CASSWTVDTEAFF. Written as DNA, the CDR3 is TGTGCCAGTAGTTGGACAGTCGACACTGAAGCTTTCTTT.